The entry that follows covers one T cell receptor (beta chain) sequence. The source of the sample is a study of blood T cell repertoires in COVID-19. Study-level information: Acute and convalescent COVID-19 specimens originated in the United States, Italy and Spain. The cDNA or gDNA used as material had been derived from T cells, B-cell-depleted T cells, or PBMCs.

As originally analysed: Estimation of nucleated cell counts was performed using reference gene primer amplification. TCRdb's table, derived via immunoSEQ multiplex PCR, lists solely in-frame clones and lacks some. For V, J and clone size, that table is used; D and trimming come from the DNA. The repertoire includes 200,000 to 250,000 clones, 80% to 85% of them detected once, and roughly 3.2% sits in the top ten. Trimming stripped 2 bases from V and 4 bases from J, with 11 bases between. This CDR3 region has 14 residues. The germline gives CDR1 SNHLY, CDR2 FYNNEI. Sequences were obtained from peripheral blood. The clonotype was recovered from a woman aged 18-29 years with acute or convalescent COVID-19. The chain uses TRBV2 and TRBJ1-1; D is possibly TRBD1 (6 bases). As DNA, the CDR3 is TGTGCCAGCAGTGAACAGGGGCTGGGCACTGAAGCTTTCTTT. It encodes CASSEQGLGTEAFF.